This is a list of T cell receptor beta chains from one sample in a study of monozygotic twins with inflammatory bowel disease. TCRdb processed the 5' RACE reads again and assigns one entry to each CDR3 protein, with no DNA. This repertoire includes fewer than 200,000 distinct CDR3 sequences. The specimen sequenced was blood. These receptors originate from a human donor with ulcerative colitis or Crohn's disease, or a healthy co-twin of an affected twin (not recorded which). CDR3s include the opening cysteine and the closing phenylalanine or tryptophan. Each record gives: J gene, V gene, CDR3 protein.

J gene: TRBJ2-3; V gene: TRBV7-2; CDR3 protein: CASSFGWSEYF
J gene: TRBJ1-1; V gene: TRBV19; CDR3 protein: CASSRRAAYTEAFF
J gene: TRBJ1-5; V gene: TRBV29-1; CDR3 protein: CSVADDSYSNQPQHF
J gene: TRBJ2-3; V gene: TRBV20-1; CDR3 protein: CSAVGQGSTDTQYF
J gene: TRBJ1-1; V gene: TRBV20-1; CDR3 protein: CNPQGALGNTEAFF
J gene: TRBJ2-7; V gene: TRBV5-1; CDR3 protein: CASSSGVQSFYEQYF
J gene: TRBJ2-1; V gene: TRBV6-6; CDR3 protein: CASTLAGAFNEQFF
J gene: TRBJ2-7; V gene: TRBV27; CDR3 protein: CASSFRVRDRRYSYEQYF
J gene: TRBJ2-3; V gene: TRBV5-1; CDR3 protein: CASSLDNEGWPYTQYF
J gene: TRBJ1-1; V gene: TRBV4-1; CDR3 protein: CASGIPGGGGEAFF
J gene: TRBJ1-4; V gene: TRBV20-1; CDR3 protein: CSASTGTTLGEKLFF
J gene: TRBJ2-1; V gene: TRBV5-1; CDR3 protein: CASSMQQGLPYNEQFF
J gene: TRBJ1-3; V gene: TRBV7-2; CDR3 protein: CASSLDPYSGNTIYF
J gene: TRBJ2-1; V gene: TRBV15; CDR3 protein: CATSNPKGGTTNEQFF
J gene: TRBJ1-5; V gene: TRBV2; CDR3 protein: CASSKGGFDQPQHF
J gene: TRBJ1-2; V gene: TRBV29-1; CDR3 protein: CSVERGGYGYTF
J gene: TRBJ2-3; V gene: TRBV7-2; CDR3 protein: CASRDGTGGQIHPHSTDTQYF
J gene: TRBJ2-1; V gene: TRBV6-5; CDR3 protein: CASSYRDEQFF
J gene: TRBJ2-3; V gene: TRBV3-1; CDR3 protein: CASSPLSQENTQYF
J gene: TRBJ2-3; V gene: TRBV30; CDR3 protein: CAWTAGTDTQYF
J gene: TRBJ2-1; V gene: TRBV20-1; CDR3 protein: CSAREFASGRKDEQFF
J gene: TRBJ2-5; V gene: TRBV10-3; CDR3 protein: CATSPPPAGTIQTQYF